The entry below describes one TCR beta chain. Its antigen is unidentified. The source of the sample is a study of STAT5B mutations in CD4+ large granular lymphocyte leukemia. The CDR3 extends over 13 amino acids. Trimming left V 4 bases short and J 2 bases short, with 11 bases between. Germline V gives CDR1 GTSNPN, CDR2 SVGIG (reference sequence). Study conclusions and caveats: TRBV06-family usage was enriched in top patient clones (8/27) versus controls (2/35).

Original processing notes: Productive clonotypes were detectable down to 2.59 x 10-5 frequency. The table came from immunoSEQ multiplex PCR; TCRdb's copy has only in-frame clones and leaves some out. The V and J calls and the clone size are those of that table, but D and trimming were determined from the DNA. Of around 30,000 clones listed, more than 60% were seen once; the top ten hold about 2.3%. V is TRBV30 and J is TRBJ1-2; perhaps TRBD1 as D (6 bases). Source material: CD4+ T cells from blood buffy coats. The receptor's source is a human donor in good health. In nucleotides, the CDR3 is TGTGCCTGGACGCGGAGGGGGAACTATGGCTACACCTTC. Residues: CAWTRRGNYGYTF.